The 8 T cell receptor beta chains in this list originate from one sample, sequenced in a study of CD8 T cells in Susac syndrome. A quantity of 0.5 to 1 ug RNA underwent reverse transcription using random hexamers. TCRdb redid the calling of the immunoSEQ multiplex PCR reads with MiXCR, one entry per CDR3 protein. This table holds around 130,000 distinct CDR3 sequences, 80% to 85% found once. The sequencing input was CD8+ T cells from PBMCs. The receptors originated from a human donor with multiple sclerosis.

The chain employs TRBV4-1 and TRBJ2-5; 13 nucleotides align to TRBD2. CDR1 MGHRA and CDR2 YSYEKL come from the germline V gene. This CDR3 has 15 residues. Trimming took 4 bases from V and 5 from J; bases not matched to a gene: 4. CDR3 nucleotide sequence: TGCGCCAGCAGCCTAACTAGCGGGGGGGCCGAGACCCAGTACTTC. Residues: CASSLTSGGAETQYF.

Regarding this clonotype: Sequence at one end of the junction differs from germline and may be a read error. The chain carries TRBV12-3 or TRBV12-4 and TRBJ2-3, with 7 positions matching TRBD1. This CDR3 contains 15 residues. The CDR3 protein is CARSLAPTGYDTQYF. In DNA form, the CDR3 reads TGTGCCAGGAGTTTAGCGCCGACAGGGTACGATACGCAGTATTTT.

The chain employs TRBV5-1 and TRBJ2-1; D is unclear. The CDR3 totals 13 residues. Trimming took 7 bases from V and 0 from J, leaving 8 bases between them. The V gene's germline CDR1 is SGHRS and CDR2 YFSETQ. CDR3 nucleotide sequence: TGCGCCAGCGGAGATAACTCCTACAATGAGCAGTTCTTC. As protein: CASGDNSYNEQFF.

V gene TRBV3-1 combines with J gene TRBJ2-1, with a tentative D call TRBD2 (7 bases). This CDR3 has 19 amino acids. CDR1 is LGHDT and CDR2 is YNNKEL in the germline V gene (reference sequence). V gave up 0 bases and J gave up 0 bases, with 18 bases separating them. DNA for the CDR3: TGTGCCAGCAGCCAAGAAGGGGGTAGCGGGTTGAGCTCCTACAATGAGCAGTTCTTC. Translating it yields CASSQEGGSGLSSYNEQFF.

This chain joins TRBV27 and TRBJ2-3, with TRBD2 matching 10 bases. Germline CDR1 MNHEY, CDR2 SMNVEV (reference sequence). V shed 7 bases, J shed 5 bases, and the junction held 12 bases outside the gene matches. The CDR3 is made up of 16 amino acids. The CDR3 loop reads CASTERSASGRDTQYF. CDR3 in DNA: TGTGCCAGCACCGAAAGATCGGCTAGCGGGAGAGATACGCAGTATTTT.

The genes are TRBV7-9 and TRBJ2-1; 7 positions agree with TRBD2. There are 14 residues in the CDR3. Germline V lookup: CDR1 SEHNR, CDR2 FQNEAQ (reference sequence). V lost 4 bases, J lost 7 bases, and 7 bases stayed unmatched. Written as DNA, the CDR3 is TGTGCCAGCAGCTACCCACACGGGGGGAATGAGCAGTTCTTC. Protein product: CASSYPHGGNEQFF. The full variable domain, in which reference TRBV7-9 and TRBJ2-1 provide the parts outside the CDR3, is DTGVSQNPRHKITKRGQNVTFRCDPISEHNRLYWYRQTLGQGPEFLTYFQNEAQLEKSRLLSDRFSAERPKGSFSTLEIQRTEQGDSAMYLCASSYPHGGNEQFFGPGTRLTVL.

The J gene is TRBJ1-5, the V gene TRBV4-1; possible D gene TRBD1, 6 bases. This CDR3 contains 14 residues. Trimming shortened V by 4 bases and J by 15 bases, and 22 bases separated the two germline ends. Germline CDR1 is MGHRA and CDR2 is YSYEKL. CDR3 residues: CASSPTGNVGPVHF. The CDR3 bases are TGCGCCAGCAGCCCTACAGGGAATGTGGGCCCAGTGCATTTT.

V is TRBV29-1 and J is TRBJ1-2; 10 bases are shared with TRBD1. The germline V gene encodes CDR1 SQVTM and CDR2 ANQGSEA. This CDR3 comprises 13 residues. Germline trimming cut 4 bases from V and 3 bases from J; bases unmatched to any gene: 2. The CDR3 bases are TGCAGCGTTGTTGGACAGGGGGACTATGGCTACACCTTC. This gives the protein CSVVGQGDYGYTF.